Listed here are 16 T cell receptor beta chains from one sample, sequenced in a study of T cell responses to AZD1222 COVID-19 vaccine (dated by TCRdb to the early 2020s). The meaning of the sample's time point label: about 28 days (+/-7) after the second vaccine dose. The library was built by means of the immunoSEQ multiplex PCR assay. TCRdb limited this immuneACCESS table to in-frame rearrangements with V and J called. A share of clones is missing; checked studies link under half to unresolved V genes, and the rest is unexplained. This sample is represented by under 150,000 clones; around 90% of them were singletons. Of the sample, 5% to 7% is held by the ten largest clones. Sample: peripheral blood, taken 28 days after the second AZD1222 dose. These receptors were taken from an adult who received the AZD1222 COVID-19 vaccine.

The chain uses TRBV5-4 and TRBJ2-1; 7 bases line up with TRBD2. The CDR3 length is 14 residues. The V and J ends lost 9 bases and 2 bases, in that order; junction bases with no gene match: 8. Germline values: CDR1 SGHNT, CDR2 YYREEE (reference sequence). The chain's CDR3 is CAISAGLAYNEQFF. Written as DNA, the CDR3 is TGTGCCATTTCAGCGGGGCTCGCCTACAATGAGCAGTTCTTC.

The rearrangement uses TRBV7-6 and TRBJ1-3; D unclear. This CDR3 region has 15 residues. Germline loops: CDR1 SGHVS, CDR2 FNYEAQ. Trimming took 1 base from V and 0 from J, leaving 7 bases between them. The CDR3, as DNA: TGTGCCAGCAGCTTAGGTGGTAGCTCTGGAAACACCATATATTTT. It is translated as CASSLGGSSGNTIYF.

This sequence joins TRBV7-9 and TRBJ1-2; no definite D call. Germline V CDR1 and CDR2: SEHNR, FQNEAQ (reference sequence). Between the trimmed V and J ends, which lost 2 bases and 7 bases, there was a span of 5 bases. The CDR3 has 11 amino acids. In DNA form, the CDR3 reads TGTGCCAGCAGCTTAAGACTTGGCTACACCTTC. It encodes CASSLRLGYTF.

V and J are TRBV13 and TRBJ1-1, with a possible D match to TRBD1 (6 bases). V lost 6 bases and J 0 bases, leaving 14 bases between the germline ends. CDR3 size: 15 residues. CDR1 is PRHDT, CDR2 FYEKMQ, per germline (reference sequence). The CDR3 bases are TGTGCCAGCAGTAGGGGGGGCTTTATGAACACTGAAGCTTTCTTT. Translated: CASSRGGFMNTEAFF.

V gene TRBV3-1 (or the pseudogene TRBV3-2) combines with J gene TRBJ1-4; no definite D call. CDR1 is LGHDT, CDR2 YNNKEL, per germline (reference sequence). The CDR3 is 16 amino acids. V was shortened by 8 bases and J by 11 bases, with 27 bases between the two germline ends. The CDR3 DNA sequence: TGTGCCAGCGACAAGAGCGACCCAGAAAAGCCGGGGAAACTGTTTTTT. The encoded protein is CASDKSDPEKPGKLFF.

This rearrangement joins TRBV11-1 to TRBJ2-1; no firm D call. Germline CDR1 SGHAT, CDR2 FQDESV (reference sequence). CDR3 size: 13 residues. V lost 0 bases and J lost 10, with 10 bases in between. DNA of the CDR3: TGTGCCAGCAGCTTAGCGGCTGCGGTGGAGCAGTTCTTC. Translating it yields CASSLAAAVEQFF.

The CDR3 region is CASSYSRPGRGYEQYF. The DNA for the CDR3 is TGTGCCAGCAGTTACTCCAGGCCGGGGAGAGGCTACGAGCAGTACTTC. The chain carries TRBV6-5 and TRBJ2-7; D perhaps matches TRBD2 (5 bases). Germline CDR1 MNHEY, CDR2 SVGAGI. The V end was cut by 0 bases, the J end by 3 bases, with 15 bases between. The CDR3 sequence is 16 residues long.

This chain uses TRBV6-1 with TRBJ2-3; the match to TRBD2 covers 7 bases. This CDR3 comprises 17 residues. The germline CDR1 and CDR2 sequences are MNHNS and SASEGT. J lost 3 bases, V lost 3 bases, and 12 bases had no gene match. The CDR3 loop is CASSDGGRWSGTDTQYF. The CDR3 DNA is TGTGCCAGCAGTGACGGCGGGAGATGGTCGGGGACAGATACGCAGTATTTT.

The chain has TRBV20-1 and TRBJ1-2; 8 bases agree with TRBD1. Germline CDR1 is DFQATT and CDR2 is SNEGSKA (reference sequence). This CDR3 region has 11 residues. With V trimmed by 6 bases and J by 8 bases, 5 bases remained unmatched. CDR3 nucleotide sequence: TGCAGTGCCCAGGGGGCTGGCGGCTACACCTTC. This encodes CSAQGAGGYTF.

The sample holds one count of this clone. The chain has TRBV4-1 and TRBJ1-2; TRBD1 matches 9 bases. V shed 3 bases, J shed 7 bases, and the junction held 15 bases outside the gene matches. Germline lookup yields CDR1 MGHRA and CDR2 YSYEKL. The CDR3 covers 17 residues. The CDR3 DNA reads as TGCGCCAGCAGCCAGGTAATAACAGGGGGCCTATCAAGTGGCTACACCTTC. It translates to CASSQVITGGLSSGYTF.

The chain links TRBV5-4 to TRBJ1-2, with 7 bases identical to TRBD1. After removal of 3 bases from V and 6 bases from J, the junction contained 11 bases not matched to a gene. This CDR3 has 15 residues. CDR1 and CDR2 from the germline V gene are SGHNT and YYREEE (reference sequence). The CDR3 protein is CASSSPLGTAHGYTF. The CDR3 coding sequence is TGTGCCAGCAGCTCCCCCCTTGGGACAGCTCATGGCTACACCTTC.

The rearrangement joins TRBV7-2 to TRBJ2-5; TRBD2 matches at 9 bases. This CDR3 spans 16 amino acids. The germline CDR1 and CDR2 sequences are SGHTA and FQGNSA. The ends lost 3 bases at V and 5 bases at J; junction bases unmatched: 10. The CDR3 coding sequence is TGTGCCAGCAGCTTTGGCGGGAGGGCCCTCGCGGAGACCCAGTACTTC. This translates into CASSFGGRALAETQYF. The full variable domain, in which reference TRBV7-2 and TRBJ2-5 provide the parts outside the CDR3, is GAGVSQSPSNKVTEKGKDVELRCDPISGHTALYWYRQSLGQGLEFLIYFQGNSAPDKSGLPSDRFSAERTGGSVSTLTIQRTQQEDSAVYLCASSFGGRALAETQYFGPGTRLLVL.

The chain joins TRBV2 to TRBJ1-5; weak D call: TRBD1 (6 bases). The CDR3 consists of 14 residues. Germline V gene lookup returns CDR1 SNHLY and CDR2 FYNNEI. Trimming cost V 8 bases and J 2 bases, with 13 bases left between them. CDR3 nucleotide sequence: TGTGCCAGCGCTCAGGGGATTGGCAATCAGCCCCAGCATTTT. Its protein is CASAQGIGNQPQHF.

This clone came up once. This chain connects TRBV18 to TRBJ1-5; a weak D match, TRBD1 (5 bases). The V end was cut by 5 bases, the J end by 3 bases, with 17 bases between. The CDR3 has 16 residues. Germline CDR1 and CDR2: KGHSH and LQKENI. In DNA form, the CDR3 reads TGTGCCAGCTCAGAAACCGGGACGGGTAACAATCAGCCCCAGCATTTT. Translation: CASSETGTGNNQPQHF. The full variable domain, its missing parts supplied by reference TRBV18 and TRBJ1-5, is NAGVMQNPRHLVRRRGQEARLRCSPMKGHSHVYWYRQLPEEGLKFMVYLQKENIIDESGMPKERFSAEFPKEGPSILRIQQVVRGDSAAYFCASSETGTGNNQPQHFGDGTRLSIL.

This chain uses TRBV7-2 with TRBJ1-1; 7 bases agree with TRBD1. This CDR3 has 14 amino acids. The V gene's germline CDR1 is SGHTA and CDR2 FQGNSA. Unmatched junction bases numbered 8, after V lost 7 bases and J lost 3 bases. CDR3 DNA sequence: TGTGCCAGCAACCCGACAGGGTGGGACACTGAAGCTTTCTTT. Translating it yields CASNPTGWDTEAFF.

J is TRBJ1-4 and V is TRBV14; perhaps TRBD1 as D (5 bases). The CDR3 is 13 residues long. Between the trimmed V and J ends, which lost 6 bases and 4 bases, there was a span of 9 bases. Per germline, CDR1 SGHDN and CDR2 FVKESK. CDR3 nucleotide sequence: TGTGCCAGCAGAGCTCAGGGTAATGAAAAACTGTTTTTT. It encodes CASRAQGNEKLFF.